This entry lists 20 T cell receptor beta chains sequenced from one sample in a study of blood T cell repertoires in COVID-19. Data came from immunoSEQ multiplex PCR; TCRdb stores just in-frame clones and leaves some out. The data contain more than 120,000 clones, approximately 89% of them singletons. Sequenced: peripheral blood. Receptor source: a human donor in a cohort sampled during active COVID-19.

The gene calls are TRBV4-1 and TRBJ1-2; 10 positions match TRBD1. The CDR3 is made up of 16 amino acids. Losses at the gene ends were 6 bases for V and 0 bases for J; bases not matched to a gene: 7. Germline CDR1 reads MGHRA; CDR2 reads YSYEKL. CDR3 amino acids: CASSPWTGGPNYGYTF. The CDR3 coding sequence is TGCGCCAGCAGTCCTTGGACAGGGGGGCCTAACTATGGCTACACCTTC.

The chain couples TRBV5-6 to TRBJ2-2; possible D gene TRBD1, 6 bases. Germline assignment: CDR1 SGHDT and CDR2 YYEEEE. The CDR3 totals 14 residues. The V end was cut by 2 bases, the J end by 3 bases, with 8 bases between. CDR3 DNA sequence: TGTGCCAGCAGCTTCCCAGGGGACACCGGGGAGCTGTTTTTT. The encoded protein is CASSFPGDTGELFF.

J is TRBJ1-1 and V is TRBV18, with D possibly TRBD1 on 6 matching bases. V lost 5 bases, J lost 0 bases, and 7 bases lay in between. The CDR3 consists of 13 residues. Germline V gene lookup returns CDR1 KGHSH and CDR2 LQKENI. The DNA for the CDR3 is TGTGCCAGCTCAGGACAGATGAACACTGAAGCTTTCTTT. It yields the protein CASSGQMNTEAFF.

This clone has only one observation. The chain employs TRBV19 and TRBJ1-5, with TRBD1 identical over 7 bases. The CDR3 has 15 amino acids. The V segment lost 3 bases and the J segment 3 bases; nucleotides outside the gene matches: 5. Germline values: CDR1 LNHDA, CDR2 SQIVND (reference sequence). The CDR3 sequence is CASSIVTGNNQPQHF. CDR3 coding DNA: TGTGCCAGTAGTATTGTGACAGGGAACAATCAGCCCCAGCATTTT.

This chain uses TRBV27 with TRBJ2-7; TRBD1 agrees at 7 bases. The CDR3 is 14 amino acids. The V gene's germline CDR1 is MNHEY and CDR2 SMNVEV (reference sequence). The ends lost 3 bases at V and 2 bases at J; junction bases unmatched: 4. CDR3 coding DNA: TGTGCCAGCAGTTTCCGGGACAGCACCTACGAGCAGTACTTC. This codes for CASSFRDSTYEQYF.

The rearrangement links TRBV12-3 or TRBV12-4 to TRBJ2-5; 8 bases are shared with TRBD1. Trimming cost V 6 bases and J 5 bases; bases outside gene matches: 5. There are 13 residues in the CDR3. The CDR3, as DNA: TGTGCCAGCAGGACAGGGGTCGGGGAGACCCAGTACTTC. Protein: CASRTGVGETQYF.

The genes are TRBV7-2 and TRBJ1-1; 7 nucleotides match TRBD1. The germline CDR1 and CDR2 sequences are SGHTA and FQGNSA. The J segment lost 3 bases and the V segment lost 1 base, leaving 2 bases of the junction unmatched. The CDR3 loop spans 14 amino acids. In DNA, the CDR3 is TGTGCCAGCAGCTTAGACAGGGGTCACACTGAAGCTTTCTTT. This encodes CASSLDRGHTEAFF. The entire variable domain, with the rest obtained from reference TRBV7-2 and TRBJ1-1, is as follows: GAGVSQSPSNKVTEKGKDVELRCDPISGHTALYWYRQSLGQGLEFLIYFQGNSAPDKSGLPSDRFSAERTGGSVSTLTIQRTQQEDSAVYLCASSLDRGHTEAFFGQGTRLTVV.

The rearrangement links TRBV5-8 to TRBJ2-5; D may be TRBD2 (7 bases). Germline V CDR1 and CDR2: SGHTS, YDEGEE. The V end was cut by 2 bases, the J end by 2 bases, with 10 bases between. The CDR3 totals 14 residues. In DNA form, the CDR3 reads TGTGCCAGCAGCTTCAGGGGAGGGCAAGAGACCCAGTACTTC. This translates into CASSFRGGQETQYF.

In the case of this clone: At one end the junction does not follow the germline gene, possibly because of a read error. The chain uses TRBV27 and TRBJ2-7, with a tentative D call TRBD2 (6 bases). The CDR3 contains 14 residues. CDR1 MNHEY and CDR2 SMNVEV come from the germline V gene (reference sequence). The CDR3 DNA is TGTGCCAGCAGTTGGGGGGATGGTTCCTCCGAGCAGTACTTC. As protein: CASSWGDGSSEQYF.

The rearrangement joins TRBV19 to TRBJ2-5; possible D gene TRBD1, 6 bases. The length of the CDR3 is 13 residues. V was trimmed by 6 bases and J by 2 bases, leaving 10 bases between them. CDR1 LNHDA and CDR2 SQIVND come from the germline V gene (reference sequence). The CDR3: CASSRGQQETQYF. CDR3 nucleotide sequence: TGTGCCAGTAGCAGGGGCCAACAAGAGACCCAGTACTTC.

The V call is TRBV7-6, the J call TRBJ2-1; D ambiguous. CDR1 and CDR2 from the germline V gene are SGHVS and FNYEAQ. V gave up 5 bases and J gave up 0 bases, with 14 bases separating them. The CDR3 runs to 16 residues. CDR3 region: CASSLRGDNSYNEQFF. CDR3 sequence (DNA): TGTGCCAGCAGCCTAAGAGGAGATAACTCCTACAATGAGCAGTTCTTC. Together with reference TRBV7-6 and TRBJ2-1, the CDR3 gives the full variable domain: GAGVSQSPRYKVTKRGQDVALRCDPISGHVSLYWYRQALGQGPEFLTYFNYEAQQDKSGLPNDRFSAERPEGSISTLTIQRTEQRDSAMYRCASSLRGDNSYNEQFFGPGTRLTVL.

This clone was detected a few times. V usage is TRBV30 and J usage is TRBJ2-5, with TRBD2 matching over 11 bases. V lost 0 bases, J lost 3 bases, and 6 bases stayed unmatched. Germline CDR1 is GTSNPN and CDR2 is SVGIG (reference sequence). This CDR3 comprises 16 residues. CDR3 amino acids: CAWSVTSGGPKETQYF. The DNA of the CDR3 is TGTGCCTGGAGTGTAACTAGCGGGGGCCCGAAAGAGACCCAGTACTTC.

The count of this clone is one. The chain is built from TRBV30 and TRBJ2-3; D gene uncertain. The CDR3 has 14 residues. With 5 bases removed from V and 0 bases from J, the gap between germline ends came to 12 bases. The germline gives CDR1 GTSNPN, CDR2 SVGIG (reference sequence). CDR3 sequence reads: CAWGYSASTDTQYF. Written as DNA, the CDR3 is TGTGCCTGGGGGTACAGTGCTAGCACAGATACGCAGTATTTT.

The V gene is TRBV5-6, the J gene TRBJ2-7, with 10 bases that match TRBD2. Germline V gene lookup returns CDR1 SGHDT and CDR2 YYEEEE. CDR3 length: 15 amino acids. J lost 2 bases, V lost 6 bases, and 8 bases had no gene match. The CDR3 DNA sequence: TGTGCCAGCATCATGACTAGCGGGCTTACCTACGAGCAGTACTTC. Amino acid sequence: CASIMTSGLTYEQYF. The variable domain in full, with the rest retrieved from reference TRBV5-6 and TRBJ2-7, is DAGVTQSPTHLIKTRGQQVTLRCSPKSGHDTVSWYQQALGQGPQFIFQYYEEEERQRGNFPDRFSGHQFPNYSSELNVNALLLGDSALYLCASIMTSGLTYEQYFGPGTRLTVT.

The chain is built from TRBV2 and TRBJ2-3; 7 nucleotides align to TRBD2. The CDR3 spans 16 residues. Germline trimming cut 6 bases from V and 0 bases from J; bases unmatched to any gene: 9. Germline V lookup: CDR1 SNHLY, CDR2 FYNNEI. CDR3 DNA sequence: TGTGCCAGCAGGGCCGGGACTATCACTAGCACAGATACGCAGTATTTT. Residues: CASRAGTITSTDTQYF.

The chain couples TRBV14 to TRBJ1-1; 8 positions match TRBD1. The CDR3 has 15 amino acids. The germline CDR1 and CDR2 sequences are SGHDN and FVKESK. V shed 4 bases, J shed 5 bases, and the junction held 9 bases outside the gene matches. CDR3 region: CASSPGQGGWTEAFF. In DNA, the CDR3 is TGTGCCAGCAGCCCCGGACAGGGCGGTTGGACTGAAGCTTTCTTT.

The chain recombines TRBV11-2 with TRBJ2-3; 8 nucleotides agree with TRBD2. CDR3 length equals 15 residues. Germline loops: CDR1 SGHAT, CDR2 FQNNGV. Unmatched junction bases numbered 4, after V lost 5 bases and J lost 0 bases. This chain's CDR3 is CASSPERGSTDTQYF. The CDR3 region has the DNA TGTGCCAGCAGCCCGGAGCGGGGGAGCACAGATACGCAGTATTTT.

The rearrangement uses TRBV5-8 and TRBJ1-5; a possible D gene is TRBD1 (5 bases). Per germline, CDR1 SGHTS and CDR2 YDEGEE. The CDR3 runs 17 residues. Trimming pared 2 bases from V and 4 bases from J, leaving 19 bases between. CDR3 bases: TGTGCCAGCAGCTTAGGAACAGGATTTACCTTTAATCAGCCCCAGCATTTT. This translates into CASSLGTGFTFNQPQHF. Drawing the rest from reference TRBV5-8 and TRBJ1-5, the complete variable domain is EAGVTQSPTHLIKTRGQQATLRCSPISGHTSVYWYQQALGLGLQFLLWYDEGEERNRGNFPPRFSGRQFPNYSSELNVNALELEDSALYLCASSLGTGFTFNQPQHFGDGTRLSIL.

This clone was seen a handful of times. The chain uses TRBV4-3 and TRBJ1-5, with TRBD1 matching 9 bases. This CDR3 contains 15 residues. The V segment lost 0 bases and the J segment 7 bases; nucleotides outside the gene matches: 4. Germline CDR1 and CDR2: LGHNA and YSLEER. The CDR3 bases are TGCGCCAGCAGCCAAGATGGGACAGGGCACCAGCCCCAGCATTTT. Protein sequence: CASSQDGTGHQPQHF.

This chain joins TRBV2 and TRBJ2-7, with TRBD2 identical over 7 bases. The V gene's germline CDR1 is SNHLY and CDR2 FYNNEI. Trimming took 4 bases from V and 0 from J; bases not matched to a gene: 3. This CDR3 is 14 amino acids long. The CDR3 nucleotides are TGTGCCAGCAGTGCCCAGCGGGGCTCCTACGAGCAGTACTTC. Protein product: CASSAQRGSYEQYF.